The clone carrying this T cell receptor beta chain was seen once. No antigen is known for it. These data come from a study of post-analysis software for immune sequencing data. About the study: Progressive-relapsing, secondary progressive and relapsing-remitting multiple sclerosis were among the disease courses included. Study-wide results and limits: Multiple sclerosis patients showed significantly lower normalized Chao1 diversity than controls did. Under F measure analysis, samples from one preparation batch co-clustered strongly. Elevated frequency relative to controls characterized 4 or 5 TRBV segments in patients, TRBV5-6, TRBV5-1 and TRBV20-1 among them.

Presence of unique molecular identifiers characterized the TCR beta cDNA libraries. Starting from approximately 1 to 10 million T cells, the study yielded about 500,000 cDNA molecules. TCRdb re-called the PCR reads with MiXCR, one entry per CDR3 protein. The table includes approximately 360,000 distinct CDR3 sequences, approximately 38% detected once. Trimming removed 5 bases from V and 6 bases from J, with 11 bases in between. Germline lookup yields CDR1 MNHEY and CDR2 SMNVEV (reference sequence). This CDR3 region has 13 residues. Sequencing used blood. The chain recombines TRBV27 with TRBJ1-5; possibly TRBD1 for D (5 bases). The clonotype was recovered from a girl aged 5-17 years with multiple sclerosis. The CDR3 DNA reads as TGTGCCAGCAGTGAAGGGGCCTCTCAGCCCCAGCATTTT. It yields the protein CASSEGASQPQHF.